These 23 T cell receptor beta chains share one sample of origin, sequenced in a study of T cells in Graves' hyperthyroidism and ophthalmopathy. From RNA transcripts, TCR beta CDR3 regions were amplified. A set of HTBI primers served as the primers for a first-round RT-PCR of the TCR CDR3. TCRdb fed the multiplex PCR reads into MiXCR, producing one record per CDR3 protein. The table shows 530,000 or so distinct CDR3 sequences, with approximately 24% occurring only once. Sequencing used blood. The receptors stem from a woman aged 25 to 45 with Graves' ophthalmopathy.

This clonotype was counted at least ten times. The chain joins TRBV11-2 to TRBJ1-3; the match to TRBD1 covers 8 bases. The germline V gene has CDR1 SGHAT and CDR2 FQNNGV. V trimming: 4 bases; J trimming: 2 bases; junction bases outside the gene matches: 7. The CDR3 contains 16 residues. The CDR3, as DNA: TGTGCCAGCAGCTACCACGTGACAGGGGCTGGAAACACCATATATTTT. Translating it yields CASSYHVTGAGNTIYF.

This clonotype was recorded many times. The rearrangement joins TRBV28 to TRBJ2-7, with 8 bases that match TRBD1. Trimming at V came to 4 bases and at J to 1 base, leaving 6 bases not matched to a gene. This CDR3 comprises 15 residues. In germline, CDR1 is MDHEN, CDR2 SYDVKM. The CDR3 protein is CASSSPGQASYEQYF. DNA of the CDR3: TGTGCCAGCAGTTCACCGGGACAGGCGTCCTACGAGCAGTACTTC.

CDR3 amino acids: CASGSGTGGRTGELFF. CDR3 coding DNA: TGTGCTAGTGGTTCCGGGACAGGGGGCCGGACCGGGGAGCTGTTTTTT. J is TRBJ2-2 and V is TRBV12-5, with 12 bases lining up with TRBD1. Losses at the gene ends were 4 bases for V and 5 bases for J; bases not matched to a gene: 5. CDR3 length: 16 amino acids. CDR1 LGHNT and CDR2 FRNRAP come from the germline V gene.

Comments on this clonotype: Just one base apart from a much larger clone, this may be a read error. The V gene is TRBV5-5, the J gene TRBJ2-5, with D perhaps assigned TRBD1 or TRBD2 (5 bases each). The CDR3 has 16 amino acids. Germline values: CDR1 SGHKS, CDR2 YYEKEE (reference sequence). The CDR3 DNA follows: TGTGCCAGCAGCTTGGGAGAGGGGTCGGTCGCGGAGACCGAGTACTTC. Protein: CASSLGEGSVAETEYF.

This chain joins TRBV20-1 and TRBJ2-7, with TRBD2 identical over 13 bases. With 6 bases clipped from V and 3 bases from J, the junction kept 5 bases outside the gene matches. The CDR3 contains 14 residues. Germline V lookup: CDR1 DFQATT, CDR2 SNEGSKA (reference sequence). The DNA for the CDR3 is TGCAGTGCAATAGGGACTAGCGGGGACTACGAGCAGTACTTC. Encoded protein: CSAIGTSGDYEQYF.

This clonotype appeared many times. This sequence joins TRBV12-3 or TRBV12-4 and TRBJ2-7, with 7 bases that match TRBD1. V trimming: 5 bases; J trimming: 4 bases; junction bases outside the gene matches: 8. The CDR3 loop spans 14 amino acids. The CDR3: CASSLKGTAYEQYF. For the CDR3, the DNA is TGTGCCAGCAGTCTTAAAGGGACAGCGTACGAGCAGTACTTC.

This chain uses TRBV5-1 with TRBJ2-5; D might be TRBD1 or TRBD2, each matching 5 bases. The germline V gene has CDR1 SGHRS and CDR2 YFSETQ. CDR3 length: 15 amino acids. V gave up 3 bases and J gave up 0 bases, with 12 bases separating them. The CDR3 region has the DNA TGCGCCAGCAGCTCCCCCGGGACCTACCAAGAGACCCAGTACTTC. Protein: CASSSPGTYQETQYF.

This clonotype was found many times. This rearrangement joins TRBV7-8 to TRBJ2-7; D is unclear. The CDR3 has 15 residues. Trimming left V 4 bases short and J 3 bases short, with 16 bases between. Germline V gene lookup returns CDR1 SGHVS and CDR2 FQNEAQ. In DNA form, the CDR3 reads TGTGCCAGCAGCTCGAGGACGGCGCGCCGCTACGAGCAGTACTTC. It yields the protein CASSSRTARRYEQYF.

This clonotype was seen many times. The chain combines TRBV12-3 or TRBV12-4 with TRBJ2-2; unclear D gene. This CDR3 has 15 amino acids. The V gene lost 5 bases and the J gene lost 0 bases, with 10 bases spanning the gap. In nucleotides, the CDR3 is TGTGCCAGCAGTCTGCGCCAAGCGAACACCGGGGAGCTGTTTTTT. Amino acid sequence: CASSLRQANTGELFF.

This clonotype was seen at least ten times. The rearrangement uses TRBV6-1 and TRBJ1-5; D is perhaps TRBD1 (5 bases). Trimming left V 6 bases short and J 6 bases short, with 21 bases between. The CDR3 spans 16 residues. Germline V gene data show CDR1 as MNHNS and CDR2 as SASEGT. The CDR3 spells CASRPLTDILFQPQHF. The CDR3 bases are TGTGCCAGCAGACCACTTACGGACATCCTATTTCAGCCCCAGCATTTT.

This clonotype was found many times. The chain links TRBV2 to TRBJ2-7; tentative D call: TRBD1 (6 bases). The CDR3 totals 14 residues. V was clipped by 7 bases and J by 4 bases, with 17 bases between them. Germline values: CDR1 SNHLY, CDR2 FYNNEI. CDR3 sequence: CASIQGPDFYEQYF. The CDR3 DNA reads as TGTGCCAGCATTCAGGGGCCAGATTTTTACGAGCAGTACTTC.

This clonotype was detected many times. The chain combines TRBV10-3 with TRBJ2-5; TRBD1 agrees at 7 bases. CDR3 length: 14 residues. Germline trimming cut 11 bases from V and 5 bases from J; bases unmatched to any gene: 14. Looked up from germline, CDR1 is ENHRY and CDR2 is SYGVKD. DNA for the CDR3: TGTGCCGTCGGACGTAGGGGGCAACAGGAGACCCAGTACTTC. This encodes CAVGRRGQQETQYF.

The sample holds a few counts of this clonotype. J is TRBJ1-2 and V is TRBV6-1; possible D gene TRBD1, 6 bases. V lost 10 bases to trimming and J lost 1 base, with 16 bases between them. CDR3 size: 14 residues. The germline V gene has CDR1 MNHNS and CDR2 SASEGT. The CDR3 sequence: CATQTGLRNYGYTF. The CDR3 nucleotides are TGTGCCACCCAAACAGGGCTACGTAACTATGGCTACACCTTC.

This clonotype was counted many times. At one of its ends the junction is not consistent with the germline gene, which may arise from a read error. The rearrangement links TRBV6-5 to TRBJ2-2; D is undetermined. CDR1 and CDR2 (germline): MNHEY, SVGAGI. The CDR3 totals 12 residues. The CDR3 nucleotides read TGTGCCAACAGTTCTTTGAGCGGGGAGCTGTTTTTT. It specifies CANSSLSGELFF.

Many counts were recorded for this clonotype. This rearrangement joins TRBV6-1 to TRBJ1-2; D gene uncertain. Germline assignment: CDR1 MNHNS and CDR2 SASEGT. The CDR3 contains 12 residues. Deletions cut 8 bases from V and 3 bases from J, with 10 bases between. In DNA form, the CDR3 reads TGTGCCAGCCAGAGGCCAGACTATGGCTACACCTTC. Amino acids: CASQRPDYGYTF.

This clonotype was seen just once. V and J are TRBV12-3 or TRBV12-4 and TRBJ1-5; TRBD1 agrees at 7 bases. This CDR3 is built from 15 residues. The V and J ends lost 4 bases and 4 bases, in that order; junction bases with no gene match: 7. CDR3 sequence reads: CASSSDRARNQPQHF. CDR3 bases: TGTGCCAGCAGTTCAGACAGGGCTAGGAATCAGCCCCAGCATTTT.

V gene TRBV2 combines with J gene TRBJ1-1; D might be TRBD1 (5 bases). Per the germline V gene, CDR1 is SNHLY and CDR2 is FYNNEI. V dropped 4 bases and J dropped 4 bases, with 10 bases sitting between them. There are 13 residues in the CDR3. CDR3 loop: CASSVDSSTEAFF. CDR3 nucleotides: TGTGCCAGCAGTGTAGACAGCTCCACTGAAGCTTTCTTT.

The rearrangement links TRBV12-3 or TRBV12-4 to TRBJ2-7; 8 nucleotides agree with TRBD1. The V and J ends lost 6 bases and 3 bases, in that order; junction bases with no gene match: 7. The CDR3 spans 14 residues. CDR3 residues: CASRKRQGYYEQYF. DNA for the CDR3: TGTGCCAGCAGGAAGAGACAGGGGTACTACGAGCAGTACTTC.

This chain connects TRBV3-1 to TRBJ2-5, with 14 bases identical to TRBD2. CDR1 is LGHDT and CDR2 is YNNKEL in the germline V gene (reference sequence). Trimming took 1 base from V and 6 from J; bases not matched to a gene: 7. CDR3 length equals 17 residues. CDR3 coding DNA: TGTGCCAGCAGCCAAGGCAAGACTAGCGGGGGGGCGCAGACCCAGTACTTC. It is translated as CASSQGKTSGGAQTQYF.

This clonotype was observed a few times. The chain combines TRBV6-1 with TRBJ1-1; TRBD1 matches 7 bases. CDR3 length: 16 residues. Germline CDR1 and CDR2: MNHNS and SASEGT. Trimming cost V 5 bases and J 1 base; bases outside gene matches: 10. The CDR3, as DNA: TGTGCCAGCAGTCCCTGGGGGGACAGAGAGAACACTGAAGCTTTCTTT. Amino acids: CASSPWGDRENTEAFF.

This clonotype occurred a few times. In DNA, the CDR3 is TGTGCCAGCAGCCAAGAGCGTGGGAGACTAGCGGGGAGCTTTTCGTACCAAGAGACCCAGTACTTC. It yields the protein CASSQERGRLAGSFSYQETQYF. The chain carries TRBV14 and TRBJ2-5; 11 positions match TRBD2. Looked up from germline, CDR1 is SGHDN and CDR2 is FVKESK. Losses at the gene ends were 0 bases for V and 0 bases for J; bases not matched to a gene: 18. The CDR3 is 22 amino acids.

This clonotype was recorded at least ten times. The J gene is TRBJ1-1, the V gene TRBV6-2 or TRBV6-3, with TRBD1 matching over 9 bases. The ends lost 4 bases at V and 0 bases at J; junction bases unmatched: 6. CDR3 size: 16 residues. Germline assignment: CDR1 MNHEY and CDR2 SVGEGT. The CDR3 DNA reads TGTGCCAGCAGTTTCACAGGGGGCAAAATGAACACTGAAGCTTTCTTT. Translation gives CASSFTGGKMNTEAFF.

This clonotype occurred many times. The rearrangement uses TRBV5-1 and TRBJ2-2; D is undetermined. CDR1 and CDR2 (germline): SGHRS, YFSETQ. Trimming left V 3 bases short and J 6 bases short, with 15 bases between. The CDR3 covers 15 residues. The CDR3 DNA sequence: TGCGCCAGCAGCTCAGGTTGGGCACTCGCCGGGGAGCTGTTTTTT. It codes for CASSSGWALAGELFF.